This TCR beta chain was captured in a study of control samples from healthy donors and cancer patients. CDR3 size: 14 residues. V lost 4 bases to trimming and J lost 6 bases, with 16 bases between them. Germline-derived CDR1 and CDR2 are LNHDA and SQIVND (reference sequence). TCRdb keeps only in-frame clones here, not all; method: immunoSEQ multiplex PCR. The top ten clones hold about 5% of a sample with some 66,000 clones, 70% to 90% of them seen once. Sequencing was performed on blood. V usage is TRBV19 and J usage is TRBJ2-7; D is undetermined. This TCR was sampled from a man aged 35 to 55 in good health. The CDR3 nucleotides read TGTGCCAGTAGTAAAGATCGAGTGAGCTCCGAGCAGTACTTC. Translated, it gives CASSKDRVSSEQYF.